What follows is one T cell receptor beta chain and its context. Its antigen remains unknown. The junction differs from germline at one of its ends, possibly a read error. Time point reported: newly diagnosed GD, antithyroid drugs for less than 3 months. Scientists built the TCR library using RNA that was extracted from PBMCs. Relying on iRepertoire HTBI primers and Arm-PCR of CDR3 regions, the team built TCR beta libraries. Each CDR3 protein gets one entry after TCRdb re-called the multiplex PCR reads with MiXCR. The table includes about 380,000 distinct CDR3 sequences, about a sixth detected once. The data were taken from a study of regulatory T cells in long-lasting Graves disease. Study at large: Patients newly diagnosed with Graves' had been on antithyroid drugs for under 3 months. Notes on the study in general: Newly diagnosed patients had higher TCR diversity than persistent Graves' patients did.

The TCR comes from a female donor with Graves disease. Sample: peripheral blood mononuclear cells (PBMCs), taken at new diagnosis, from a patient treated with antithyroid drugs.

In DNA form, the CDR3 reads TGTGCCGGCAGCCCCAGGGGGCCTGGCTTCGGCCACGAGCAGTACTTC. Encoded protein: CAGSPRGPGFGHEQYF. This sequence joins TRBV7-9 and TRBJ2-7, with 8 bases identical to TRBD1. From germline, CDR1 is SEHNR and CDR2 FQNEAQ (reference sequence). CDR3 size: 16 residues.